Listed below are T cell receptor beta chains from one sample, sequenced in a study of CD8+ T cells in alopecia areata. This table comes from immunoSEQ multiplex PCR, and its TCRdb copy is limited to in-frame clones, with some not included. This repertoire shows under 200,000 clones, around 59% found once; its top ten account for more than 13%. This specimen consisted of CD4+ T cells sorted from blood, obtained at week 24, from a patient treated with tofacitinib. The source of these receptors is a human donor with alopecia areata. Each CDR3 is given with its conserved first and last residue. The D gene is left open where the match is weak. Clone size is not always given. Where it is, it says once, few, many or a class for expanded clones.

CDR3nt,CDR3aa,abundance,j_gene,v_gene,d_gene
TGCGCCAGCAGCCAGGGACAGGGGGCCGGCCAGCCCCAGCATTTT,CASSQGQGAGQPQHF,.,TRBJ1-5,TRBV5-1,TRBD1
TGTGCCTGGAGTGGGGACGGGGGCACGTCCACAGATACGCAGTATTTT,CAWSGDGGTSTDTQYF,.,TRBJ2-3,TRBV30,.
TGTGCCAGCAGAACGTCCGGGACAGGGGTCTATGGCTACACCTTC,CASRTSGTGVYGYTF,.,TRBJ1-2,TRBV25-1,TRBD1
TGTGCCTGGAGTGTAAAGGGACAGGGGAGGGAGCAGTACTTC,CAWSVKGQGREQYF,.,TRBJ2-7,TRBV30,TRBD1
TGTGCCAGCTCGCACGGGAACACTGAAGCTTTCTTT,CASSHGNTEAFF,.,TRBJ1-1,TRBV18,.
TGTGCCAGCAGCCGCCCAGGGGACACCGGGGAGCTGTTTTTT,CASSRPGDTGELFF,.,TRBJ2-2,TRBV25-1,.
TGTGCCTGGAGAGGGGGGGAAAAGACCCAGTACTTC,CAWRGGEKTQYF,.,TRBJ2-5,TRBV30,.
TGTGCCACCAGTCCGGGACAGGGAAGAAACACCATATATTTT,CATSPGQGRNTIYF,.,TRBJ1-3,TRBV27,TRBD1
TGCAGCGTTCGGGACAGGGCCTACGAGCAGTACTTC,CSVRDRAYEQYF,once,TRBJ2-7,TRBV29-1,TRBD1
TGTGCCAGCAGTGAACTATCAGTGAACACTGAAGCTTTCTTT,CASSELSVNTEAFF,many,TRBJ1-1,TRBV6-1,.
TGCGCCAGCAGCCAATTATTCCCGGGCTACGAGCAGTACTTC,CASSQLFPGYEQYF,.,TRBJ2-7,TRBV4-1,.
TGTGCCAGCAGCTCGACAGGTTGGGAAGAGACCCAGTACTTC,CASSSTGWEETQYF,few,TRBJ2-5,TRBV7-9,.
TGTGCCTGGGTACTAGCGGGGTATGAGACCCAGTACTTC,CAWVLAGYETQYF,.,TRBJ2-5,TRBV30,TRBD2
TGCGCCAGCAGGGACTGTAGATTAGCCAAAAACATTCAGTACTTC,CASRDCRLAKNIQYF,.,TRBJ2-4,TRBV23-1,.
TGTGCCTGGAGTGTTAGGGCAGGGGGCGTGACTGAAGCTTTCTTT,CAWSVRAGGVTEAFF,.,TRBJ1-1,TRBV30,TRBD1
TGCAGCGTTACGGGGCCTCGGGAAGCTTTCTTT,CSVTGPREAFF,.,TRBJ1-1,TRBV29-1,.
TGTGCCAGCAGCCTCGACTCCCACCTCGAGCAGTACTTC,CASSLDSHLEQYF,.,TRBJ2-7,TRBV7-3,.
TGCAGCGTCCCCCAGGGGGGCACCGGGGAGCTGTTTTTT,CSVPQGGTGELFF,.,TRBJ2-2,TRBV29-1,.
TGTGCCTGGAGTGTACTAGGATCAGGGGCCAACGTCCTGACTTTC,CAWSVLGSGANVLTF,few,TRBJ2-6,TRBV30,.
TGTCCCCGCTTTGGGCAGGGGCTAGGGGACTTC,CPRFGQGLGDF,many,TRBJ2-7,TRBV27,.
TGTGCCAGCAGCTTATTCTCGGATACGCAGTATTTT,CASSLFSDTQYF,.,TRBJ2-3,TRBV7-2,.
TGTGCCAGCAGCGATTTAAGCCCAAGCTCCTACAATGAGCAGTTCTTC,CASSDLSPSSYNEQFF,.,TRBJ2-1,TRBV5-4,.
TGCGCCAGCAGCGCCGGGACTAGCGGGGAAGAGACCCAGTACTTC,CASSAGTSGEETQYF,.,TRBJ2-5,TRBV5-1,TRBD2
TGCAGCGTTGAATCTCTCCAGGGAAATAACTATGGCTACACCTTC,CSVESLQGNNYGYTF,.,TRBJ1-2,TRBV29-1,.
TGTGCCAGCAGTTTACTCAGTGGAGATACGCAGTATTTT,CASSLLSGDTQYF,.,TRBJ2-3,TRBV27,.
TGTGCCAGCTCACCATCAGCGAACACTGAAGCTTTCTTT,CASSPSANTEAFF,.,TRBJ1-1,TRBV18,.
TGTGCCAGCAGTAAGGGACTGCCCTCGGCGACCCAGTACTTC,CASSKGLPSATQYF,once,TRBJ2-5,TRBV6-5,.
TGTGCCTGCCGGCCCCAACTAGAGTACCAAGAGACCCAGTACTTC,CACRPQLEYQETQYF,few,TRBJ2-5,TRBV30,.
TGTGCCAGCAGCGCTGAAGGTGTCGGGGCCGGTGGGGAAAACATTCAGTACTTC,CASSAEGVGAGGENIQYF,few,TRBJ2-4,TRBV13,.
TGTGCCAGCAGCTTAGCAGGGACAGCAAATCAGCCCCAGCATTTT,CASSLAGTANQPQHF,.,TRBJ1-5,TRBV7-9,TRBD1
TGTGCCAGTACCCTTAATACCTGGGGGTCTGAAGCTTTCTTT,CASTLNTWGSEAFF,.,TRBJ1-1,TRBV19,.
TGTGCCAGCAGCATGAGACAGGGATCTGGCTACACCTTC,CASSMRQGSGYTF,.,TRBJ1-2,TRBV2,TRBD1
TGTGCCAGCAGCTTAAGCAGGGAACCTCCCTACGAGCAGTACTTC,CASSLSREPPYEQYF,.,TRBJ2-7,TRBV11-2,.
TGTGCCAGCAGTTTTGAGATAGAGACCCAGTACTTC,CASSFEIETQYF,.,TRBJ2-5,TRBV6-6,.
TGCAGCGTTGGTCTACTCCTAAAAGAGACCCAGTACTTC,CSVGLLLKETQYF,.,TRBJ2-5,TRBV29-1,.
TGTGCCAGCAGCCAAGTGGGGAGGGGGACAGGCCCCAACGAGCAGTACTTC,CASSQVGRGTGPNEQYF,few,TRBJ2-7,TRBV4-2,.
TGTGCCTGGAAACAGGGGTCCTCTGGAAACACCATATATTTT,CAWKQGSSGNTIYF,.,TRBJ1-3,TRBV30,TRBD1